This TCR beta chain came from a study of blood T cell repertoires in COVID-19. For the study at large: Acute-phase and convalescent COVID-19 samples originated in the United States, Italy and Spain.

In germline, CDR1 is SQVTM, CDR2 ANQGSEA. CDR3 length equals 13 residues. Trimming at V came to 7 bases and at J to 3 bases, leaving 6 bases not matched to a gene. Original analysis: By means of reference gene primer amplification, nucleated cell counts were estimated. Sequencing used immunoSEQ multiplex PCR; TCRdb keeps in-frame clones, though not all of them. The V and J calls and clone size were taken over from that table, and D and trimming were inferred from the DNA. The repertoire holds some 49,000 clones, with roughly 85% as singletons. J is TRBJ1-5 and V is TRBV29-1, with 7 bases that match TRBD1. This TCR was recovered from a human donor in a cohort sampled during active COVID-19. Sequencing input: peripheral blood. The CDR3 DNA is TGCAGCGGATCAACAGGGGTCAATCAGCCCCAGCATTTT. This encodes CSGSTGVNQPQHF.